A single sample gave rise to the 2 T cell receptor beta chains below, sequenced in a study of cytomegalovirus exposure and HLA in healthy donors. The PCR used 60 Vbeta and 13 Jbeta primers. Assay used: immunoSEQ multiplex PCR; TCRdb lists only in-frame clones, some missing. The data contain about 150,000 clones, around three quarters of them singletons. Sequenced sample: PBMCs. These receptors originate from a woman in her forties in good health and CMV-seronegative.

The chain couples TRBV30 to TRBJ2-7; D unclear. The CDR3 is 13 residues long. Trimming removed 0 bases at V and 3 bases at J, with 9 bases between. CDR1 is GTSNPN and CDR2 is SVGIG in the germline V gene (reference sequence). In DNA, the CDR3 is TGTGCCTGGAGTGTAAGCCTCGACTACGAGCAGTACTTC. This translates into CAWSVSLDYEQYF.

This chain joins TRBV29-1 and TRBJ2-5; 14 nucleotides match TRBD2. The ends lost 7 bases at V and 1 base at J; junction bases unmatched: 8. This CDR3 is built from 16 residues. CDR1 is SQVTM and CDR2 is ANQGSEA in the germline V gene. The CDR3 here is CSAQTSGRALQETQYF. The CDR3 coding sequence is TGCAGCGCCCAGACTAGCGGGAGGGCCCTCCAAGAGACCCAGTACTTC.